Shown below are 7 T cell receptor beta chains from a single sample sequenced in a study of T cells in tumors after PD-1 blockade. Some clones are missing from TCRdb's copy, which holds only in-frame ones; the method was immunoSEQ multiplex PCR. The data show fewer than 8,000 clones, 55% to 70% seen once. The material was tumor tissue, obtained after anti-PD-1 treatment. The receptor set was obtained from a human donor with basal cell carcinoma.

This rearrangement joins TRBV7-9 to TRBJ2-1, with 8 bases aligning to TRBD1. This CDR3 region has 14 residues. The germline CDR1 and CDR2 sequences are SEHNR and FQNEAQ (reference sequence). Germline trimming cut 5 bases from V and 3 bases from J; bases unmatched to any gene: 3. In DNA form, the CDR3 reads TGTGCCAGCAGCGCAGGGGGCTACTACAATGAGCAGTTCTTC. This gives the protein CASSAGGYYNEQFF.

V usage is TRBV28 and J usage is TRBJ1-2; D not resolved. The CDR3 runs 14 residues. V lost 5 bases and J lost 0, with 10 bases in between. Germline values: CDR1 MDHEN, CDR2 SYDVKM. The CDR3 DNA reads TGTGCCAGCAGTCCCCTTGGAGCTAACTATGGCTACACCTTC. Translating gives CASSPLGANYGYTF.

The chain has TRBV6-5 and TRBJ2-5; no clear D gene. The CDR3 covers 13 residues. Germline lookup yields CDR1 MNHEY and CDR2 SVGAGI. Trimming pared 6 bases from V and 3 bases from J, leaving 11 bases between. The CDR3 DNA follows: TGTGCCAGCAGCCGCTACACAAAAGAGACCCAGTACTTC. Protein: CASSRYTKETQYF.

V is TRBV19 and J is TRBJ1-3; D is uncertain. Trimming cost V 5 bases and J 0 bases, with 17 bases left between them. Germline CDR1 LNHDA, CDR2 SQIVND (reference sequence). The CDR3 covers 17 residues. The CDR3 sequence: CASSRERRVSSGNTIYF. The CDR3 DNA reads TGTGCCAGTAGTCGGGAGCGACGGGTCAGCTCTGGAAACACCATATATTTT.

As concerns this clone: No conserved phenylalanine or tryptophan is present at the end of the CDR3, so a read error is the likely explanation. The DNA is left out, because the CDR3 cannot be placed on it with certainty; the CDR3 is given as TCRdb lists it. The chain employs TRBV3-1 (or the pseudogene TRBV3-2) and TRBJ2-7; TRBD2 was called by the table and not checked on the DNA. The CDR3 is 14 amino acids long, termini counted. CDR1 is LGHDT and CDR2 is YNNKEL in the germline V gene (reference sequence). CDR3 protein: CASSQVRPRRDYAL.

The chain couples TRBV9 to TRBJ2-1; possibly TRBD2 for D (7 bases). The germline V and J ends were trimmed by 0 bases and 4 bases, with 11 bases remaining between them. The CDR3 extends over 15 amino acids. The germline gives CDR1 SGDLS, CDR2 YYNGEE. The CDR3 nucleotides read TGTGCCAGCAGCGTAGGCGGGGGCGAGTACAATGAGCAGTTCTTC. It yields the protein CASSVGGGEYNEQFF. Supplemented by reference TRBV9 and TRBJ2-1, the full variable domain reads DSGVTQTPKHLITATGQRVTLRCSPRSGDLSVYWYQQSLDQGLQFLIQYYNGEERAKGNILERFSAQQFPDLHSELNLSSLELGDSALYFCASSVGGGEYNEQFFGPGTRLTVL.

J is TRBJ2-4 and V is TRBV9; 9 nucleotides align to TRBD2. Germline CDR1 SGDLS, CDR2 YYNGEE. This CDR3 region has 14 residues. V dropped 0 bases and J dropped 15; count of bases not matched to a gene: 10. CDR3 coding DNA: TGTGCCAGCAGCGTAGGAGTAGCTAGCGGGGAGCGGTACTTC. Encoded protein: CASSVGVASGERYF.